The clone carrying this T cell receptor beta chain was seen many times. Its antigen is currently unknown. Unique molecular identifiers featured in how the TCRbeta library was prepared. Each CDR3 protein gets one entry after TCRdb re-called the PCR reads with MiXCR. The table lists roughly 100,000 distinct CDR3 sequences, around 7% of them singletons, with about 16% in the top ten. Germline V lookup: CDR1 SGDLS, CDR2 YYNGEE. The V gene end was trimmed by 0 bases and the J gene end by 2 bases; junction bases not matched to a gene: 6. This CDR3 has 16 amino acids. These data belong to a study of T-cell reconstitution after alpha-beta-depleted transplantation in children. Broader study findings: Several hundred rapidly expanded clones from non-depleted graft cells reportedly supplied alpha-beta T cells about two months post-transplant.

The material sequenced was PBMCs, taken before TCRalphabeta/CD19-depleted stem cell transplant. This chain links TRBV9 with TRBJ2-5; 8 bases agree with TRBD2. The sequence was collected from a boy aged 2 to 10 with acute lymphoblastic leukemia, due to receive a stem cell transplant. The CDR3 nucleotides are TGTGCCAGCAGCGTAGGGAATAGCGGGGAGCAAGAGACCCAGTACTTC. Protein sequence: CASSVGNSGEQETQYF.